This TCR beta chain was observed in a study of blood T cell repertoires in COVID-19. The assay was immunoSEQ multiplex PCR, and TCRdb's table has in-frame clones only and misses some. The data show 150,000 to 200,000 clones, roughly 77% seen once. This CDR3 is built from 18 residues. Trimming removed 5 bases from V and 5 bases from J, with 25 bases in between. Germline V CDR1 and CDR2: SEHNR, FQNEAQ (reference sequence). The sample taken for sequencing was PBMCs or T cells enriched from blood (not recorded which). This receptor was obtained from a woman aged 45-65 years with acute COVID-19. V is TRBV7-9 and J is TRBJ2-1; D is possibly TRBD2 (7 bases). CDR3 nucleotide sequence: TGTGCCAGCAGCCCCCGAGGGGGGGTCGGGGGTCAGAACAATGAGCAGTTCTTC. It yields the protein CASSPRGGVGGQNNEQFF.